These T cell receptor beta chains were read from a single sample in a study of CD8+ T cells in alopecia areata. Assay: immunoSEQ multiplex PCR; the TCRdb copy retains only in-frame clones and omits some. The table shows some 82,000 clones, with roughly 51% occurring only once. Sequences were obtained from NKG2D-high CD8+ T cells sorted from blood. These receptors all stem from a human donor with alopecia areata. The CDR3 runs from the conserved cysteine through the conserved F or W. D genes are given only for firm matches. A row's size may be missing; if present it is once, few, many or a size class.

j_gene	abundance	d_gene	v_gene	CDR3nt	CDR3aa
TRBJ2-7	once	.	TRBV7-3	TGTGCCAGCAGCTTATACGGCGGGGTCTCCTACGAGCAGTACTTC	CASSLYGGVSYEQYF
TRBJ2-7	few	TRBD1	TRBV2	TGTGCCAGCCTAGGGACAGGAGCCTACGAGCAGTACTTC	CASLGTGAYEQYF
TRBJ2-1	.	TRBD2	TRBV14	TGTGCCAGCAGCCAAGACTATGGACGGGGGGTTACCTACAATGAGCAGTTCTTC	CASSQDYGRGVTYNEQFF
TRBJ2-1	.	TRBD1	TRBV4-1	TGCGCCAGCAGCCAATTCCAGGGGGATGAGCAGTTCTTC	CASSQFQGDEQFF
TRBJ2-1	few	TRBD2	TRBV10-3	TGTGCCATCAGGACCACTAGCGGGCAATACAATGAGCAGTTCTTC	CAIRTTSGQYNEQFF
TRBJ2-6	few	TRBD1	TRBV11-2	TGTGCAACCAGGGGGCCTGGGGCCAACGTCCTGACTTTC	CATRGPGANVLTF
TRBJ2-7	.	.	TRBV14	TGTGCCAGCAGCCAAGAGGCGTTGGGCTACGAGCAGTACTTC	CASSQEALGYEQYF
TRBJ2-7	.	TRBD1	TRBV10-3	TGTGCCATCAGCTCTGAGGTAGGGGGCAACGAGCAGTACTTC	CAISSEVGGNEQYF
TRBJ1-1	.	.	TRBV7-9	TGTGCCAGCAGCCCATGGGCAGGGCCTGAAGCTTTCTTT	CASSPWAGPEAFF
TRBJ2-1	.	.	TRBV6-4	TGTGCCAGCAGTGACGGCCACAATGAGCAGTTCTTC	CASSDGHNEQFF
TRBJ1-1	.	.	TRBV20-1	TGCAGTGCTATCCGCGTGACTGAAGCTTTCTTT	CSAIRVTEAFF
TRBJ2-1	.	.	TRBV27	TGTGCCAGCAGTTTGGGCCCGGGGGACAATGAGCAGTTCTTC	CASSLGPGDNEQFF
TRBJ1-1	.	.	TRBV6-6	TGTGCCAGCAGCCTCAGGCCCCTGAACACTGAAGCTTTCTTT	CASSLRPLNTEAFF
TRBJ2-1	.	.	TRBV14	TGTGCCAGCAGCCAAGAGGGGGAAGAGCAGTTCTTC	CASSQEGEEQFF
TRBJ2-7	.	.	TRBV5-1	TGCGCCAGCAGCTTGGCCTCAGGGGCCGCCTACGAGCAGTACTTC	CASSLASGAAYEQYF
TRBJ1-4	few	.	TRBV5-5	TGTGCCAGCAGCTGGGACGGTGAAAAACTGTTTTTT	CASSWDGEKLFF
TRBJ1-2	.	TRBD1	TRBV27	TGTGCCAGCAGTCCTTGGACAGGACACTATGGCTACACCTTC	CASSPWTGHYGYTF
TRBJ2-2	.	.	TRBV29-1	TGCAGCTCCACTACTACGAACACCGGGGAGCTGTTTTTT	CSSTTTNTGELFF
TRBJ2-7	.	.	TRBV2	TGTGCCAGCAGTGCAGCCTCCACCTACGAGCAGTACTTC	CASSAASTYEQYF
TRBJ2-7	few	.	TRBV9	TGTGCCAGCAGCGTAGGGGGCGGAACCTACGAGCAGTACTTC	CASSVGGGTYEQYF
TRBJ2-2	.	TRBD2	TRBV4-1	TGCGCCAGCAGCCAAGGCCTAGCGGGCGGGGAGCTGTTTTTT	CASSQGLAGGELFF
TRBJ2-7	.	.	TRBV11-2	TGTGCCAGCAGCTTAGCGGGCAGGGCCCTAGACGAGCAGTACTTC	CASSLAGRALDEQYF
TRBJ2-7	.	TRBD1	TRBV29-1	TGCAGCGCAGGGACAGGGACCTACGAGCAGTACTTC	CSAGTGTYEQYF
TRBJ2-7	few	.	TRBV5-6	TGTGCCAGCAGCCCCGGGAGTTACGAGCAGTACTTC	CASSPGSYEQYF
TRBJ2-1	medium-sized	TRBD2	TRBV5-4	TGTGCCAGCAGCGCCGGGACTAGTCGGGATGTAGAGCAGTTCTTC	CASSAGTSRDVEQFF
TRBJ2-1	.	.	TRBV27	TGTGCCACCCTCTGGGGTAACAATGAGCAGTTCTTC	CATLWGNNEQFF
TRBJ2-1	few	.	TRBV29-1	TGCAGCGCATGGGGGGTTGAGCAGTTCTTC	CSAWGVEQFF
TRBJ2-5	few	.	TRBV7-2	TGTGCCAGCAGCCCGGGGGAGACCCAGTACTTC	CASSPGETQYF
TRBJ2-3	.	.	TRBV11-2	TGTGCCAGCAGCGCAACAGATAGCACAGATACGCAGTATTTT	CASSATDSTDTQYF
TRBJ2-1	.	TRBD2	TRBV9	TGTGCCAGCAGCTTTACGGAAGGACTAGCGGGAGACAATGAGCAGTTCTTC	CASSFTEGLAGDNEQFF
TRBJ2-1	.	TRBD1	TRBV28	TGTGCCAGCAGTTTATTTGATCGGACAGGGGGTGATGAGCAGTTCTTC	CASSLFDRTGGDEQFF
TRBJ1-5	once	.	TRBV4-1	TGCGCCAGCAGCTATAGGGGCAATCAGCCCCAGCATTTT	CASSYRGNQPQHF
TRBJ2-5	.	TRBD2	TRBV4-1	TGCGCCAGCAGCCAGGCGGGAGGCGGGGAGACCCAGTACTTC	CASSQAGGGETQYF
TRBJ2-4	.	.	TRBV29-1	TGCAGCGTTGAAGAGGTGGAAAACATTCAGTACTTC	CSVEEVENIQYF
TRBJ2-4	once	.	TRBV6-5	TGTGCCAGCAGCCCCTGGGTCGGGGATAGGTACATTCAGTACTTC	CASSPWVGDRYIQYF
TRBJ2-7	.	.	TRBV5-6	TGTGCCAGCAGCACGGCGTCCACGGGACGGTACTTC	CASSTASTGRYF
TRBJ2-1	.	TRBD2	TRBV2	TGTGCCTCTCCGGGGGGGGTTTTTTCCAATGAGCAGTTCTTC	CASPGGVFSNEQFF
TRBJ1-1	medium-sized	.	TRBV7-9	TGTGCCAGCAGCTTCGCGAACACTGAAGCTTTCTTT	CASSFANTEAFF
TRBJ2-3	.	.	TRBV9	TGTGCCAGCAGCGTCTCGGGGGCAAGCACAGATACGCAGTATTTT	CASSVSGASTDTQYF
TRBJ1-1	.	TRBD1	TRBV29-1	TGCAGCGTCGCCCAGGGGACAGGCATGCTCACCTTCACTGAAGCTTTCTTT	CSVAQGTGMLTFTEAFF
TRBJ2-2	.	.	TRBV2	TGTGCCAGCAGTCCAGATTGGGAGCTGTTTTTT	CASSPDWELFF
TRBJ1-2	.	.	TRBV30	TGTGCCTGGAGGGAGACAGTTTATGGCTACACCTTC	CAWRETVYGYTF
TRBJ2-5	.	.	TRBV4-1	TGCGCCAGCAGCCAAATCGGGGGCGAGACCCAGTACTTC	CASSQIGGETQYF
TRBJ1-1	.	TRBD1	TRBV2	TGTGCCAGCAGACCGACAGGGCCCACTGAAGCTTTCTTT	CASRPTGPTEAFF
TRBJ2-3	few	.	TRBV29-1	TGCAGCGTTCCCACCATGGACCACACAGATACGCAGTATTTT	CSVPTMDHTDTQYF
TRBJ2-1	.	.	TRBV25-1	TGTGCCAGCAGCGGGTTAGAGAATGAGCAGTTCTTC	CASSGLENEQFF
TRBJ2-1	.	TRBD2	TRBV4-3	TGCGCCAGCAGCCCAGGGACTAGTGGATACGAGCAGTTCTTC	CASSPGTSGYEQFF